This T cell receptor beta chain was captured by sequencing in a study of T cells after yellow fever vaccination (dated by TCRdb to the late 2010s). In the study overall: The SMART-Seq v4 Ultra Low Input RNA kit was used to prepare libraries from fractions with low cell numbers. Two healthy male donors made up the cohort, one aged 18 to 29 years and the other aged 30 to 39 years. Blood samples were taken at several timepoints before and after primary and secondary immunization, and bulk PBMC replicates and cell subsets were isolated. To track T-cell clones before and after primary and booster YFV17D yellow fever vaccination, bulk TCR alpha and beta repertoires were sequenced longitudinally.

The sample holds a few counts of this clonotype. Its cognate antigen has yet to be identified. Base qualities are not provided; no much larger clone lies one nucleotide away. What the study reported, not specific to this receptor: Computational filtering was needed because FACS-sorted repertoires could contain abundant contaminating clonotypes from the bulk population. The study included only two donors, which limits how far the findings can be generalized. Compared with the primary T-cell response, the secondary T-cell response was faster but weaker, reaching its peak on day 5 rather than on day 15. A small fraction of clonotypes appeared in both the CD4 and CD8 compartments, likely as a result of convergent recombination. After the booster, most of the clones that had expanded following primary vaccination were detected again (just under 97% of CD4 and around 90% of CD8), which suggests that memory was broadly maintained.

The CDR3 has 14 amino acids, counting the end cysteine and phenylalanine. Only the CDR3 region is kept as DNA, spanning 42 bases read in frame from base 1. The germline V and J ends show losses of 4 bases and 3 bases respectively, and no gene match explains 5 bases of the junction. CDR1 and CDR2 are drawn from the germline V gene: SQVTM, ANQGSEA. TCRdb shows the sequencer as Illumina NovaSeq 6000. TCR cDNA was synthesized by 5'RACE template switching, which introduced a universal primer site and unique molecular identifiers. Priming of cDNA synthesis was performed from both the TCR alpha and TCR beta constant segments. Libraries were amplified in two PCR steps, with sample barcodes and sequencing adapters added in the second step. Libraries were sequenced on Illumina HiSeq 2500 (2x100 bp) or NovaSeq (2x150 bp). On the authors' methods: Demultiplexing of reads and collapsing into UMI consensus sequences were performed with MIGEC, and V(D)J alignment was carried out with MiXCR. Using edgeR on replicate PBMC samples, clonotypes were called vaccine-responding if FDR was below 0.01 and the log2 fold change was above 5 up to day 15. Bulk clonotypes were assigned CD4 or CD8 identity according to which sequenced CD4 or CD8 repertoire held them at higher abundance. Clones were called with MiXCR by TCRdb after fastp trimmed the public reads at Q25, and only in-frame beta chains were retained. Rows matching on CDR3 protein sequence are summarized as one entry with the most common DNA and genes. These V and J calls derive from TCRdb rather than the authors' analysis. The sample has 250,000 to 400,000 distinct CDR3 sequences on record, over 4% of them singletons. In total, the top ten clones hold 20% to 25% of the sample.

The treatment or condition label of this sample denotes: live attenuated yellow fever vaccine strain. Two biological replicates of bulk PBMCs were collected at each blood-draw timepoint. A standard Ficoll-Paque protocol was used to isolate PBMCs from peripheral blood. RNA was extracted with TriZol from bulk PBMCs, CD4 and CD8 fractions, and dextramer-positive and dextramer-negative fractions. This TCR derives from a young man who received the YFV17D yellow fever vaccine. This sample comprised PBMCs, obtained 5 days after the yellow fever booster vaccination. Recombination linked TRBV29-1 to TRBJ2-2; the central 7 bases match TRBD1. The DNA is TGCAGCGTTGTTAGAGACAGGGACACCGGGGAGCTGTTTTTT. Its amino acids are CSVVRDRDTGELFF.